Below, 30 T cell receptor beta chains from the same sample are listed, as sequenced in a study of tumor-infiltrating lymphocytes in primary liver carcinoma. From roughly 0.45 ug total RNA, TCR beta cDNA was generated with a primer in the constant region. Slightly modified ARM-PCR served as the procedure for the TCR beta libraries. These libraries came from three rounds of nested multiplex PCR. It was with TRBV1-TRBV30 forward primers and a C-beta reverse primer that the first two PCR rounds were run, at 10 cycles each. TCRdb called the multiplex PCR reads again in MiXCR, with one record for every CDR3 protein. Seen here are approximately 110,000 distinct CDR3 sequences, roughly three fifths observed once, and the top ten hold about a tenth. The source material, roughly 20-31 mg of unsorted bulk tissue, was used to co-extract RNA and DNA. Source material: liver tumor tissue from sampling region 1. As to subset: tumor region T1, superior pole. The receptors were sampled from a woman aged 60-70 years with primary liver carcinoma and hepatitis B virus infection.

The chain couples TRBV11-2 to TRBJ1-2, with 7 positions matching TRBD1. CDR1 and CDR2 (germline): SGHAT, FQNNGV. V lost 7 bases, J lost 5 bases, and 7 bases stayed unmatched. The CDR3 loop spans 13 amino acids. CDR3 residues: CASNPQGDYGYTF. CDR3 nucleotide sequence: TGTGCCAGCAACCCGCAGGGGGATTATGGCTACACCTTC.

This clonotype was seen at least ten times. The chain couples TRBV10-2 to TRBJ1-4, with 8 bases aligning to TRBD1. CDR3 length: 15 amino acids. V was pared by 6 bases and J by 8 bases, with 11 bases of the junction left unmatched. Germline V gene lookup returns CDR1 WSHSY and CDR2 SAAADI. CDR3 sequence: CASRRAGGAQEKLFF. The CDR3 nucleotides are TGCGCCAGCAGGAGAGCAGGGGGCGCACAGGAAAAACTGTTTTTT.

V usage is TRBV11-2 and J usage is TRBJ1-5; no definite D call. The CDR3 contains 14 residues. Germline lookup yields CDR1 SGHAT and CDR2 FQNNGV. V was clipped by 3 bases and J by 9 bases, with 15 bases between them. The CDR3 sequence: CASSFTRDGRPQHF. As DNA, the CDR3 is TGTGCCAGCAGCTTCACACGGGATGGTCGGCCCCAGCATTTT.

This rearrangement joins TRBV7-9 to TRBJ2-2; D gene ambiguous. This CDR3 contains 16 residues. Trimming removed 1 base from V and 4 bases from J, with 13 bases in between. The germline V gene encodes CDR1 SEHNR and CDR2 FQNEAQ (reference sequence). CDR3 residues: CASSLGASQITGELFF. CDR3 DNA: TGTGCCAGCAGCTTAGGGGCCTCACAGATCACCGGGGAGCTGTTTTTT.

The chain is built from TRBV28 and TRBJ1-5; 7 nucleotides line up with TRBD1. CDR1 is MDHEN, CDR2 SYDVKM, per germline. V trimming: 6 bases; J trimming: 6 bases; junction bases outside the gene matches: 11. This CDR3 is 15 amino acids long. CDR3 region: CASRTQQGGIQPQHF. CDR3 in DNA: TGTGCCAGCAGAACGCAGCAGGGGGGCATTCAGCCCCAGCATTTT.

As for this clonotype: A much larger clone lies a single base off, so this may be a read error. The chain joins TRBV12-3 or TRBV12-4 to TRBJ2-1; D gene unclear. This CDR3 is 14 amino acids long. V was cut by 3 bases and J by 5 bases, with 11 bases left in between. CDR3 in amino acids: CASSFWQSNNEQFF. The DNA of the CDR3 is TGTGCCAGCAGTTTCTGGCAGAGCAACAATGAGCAGTTCTTC.

About this clonotype: A read error may produce the germline difference seen at one junction end. V gene TRBV4-2 combines with J gene TRBJ1-4; 7 bases are shared with TRBD1. The CDR3 sequence is 17 residues long. The germline CDR1 and CDR2 sequences are LGHNA and YNFKEQ. The CDR3 DNA follows: TGTGCCAGCAGCCAATCCGCTTGCGGGACAGCTAATGAAAAACTGGTTTTT. Its translation: CASSQSACGTANEKLVF.

The rearrangement links TRBV28 to TRBJ1-1, with a possible D match to TRBD1 (6 bases). Germline values: CDR1 MDHEN, CDR2 SYDVKM. Trimming stripped 4 bases from V and 4 bases from J, with 13 bases between. The CDR3 spans 14 residues. The CDR3 DNA reads as TGTGCCAGCAGTTGGATAGGGGGTGGCACTGAAGCTTTCTTT. Translation: CASSWIGGGTEAFF.

This clonotype appeared many times. This chain links TRBV11-2 with TRBJ2-7, with 13 bases matching TRBD2. This CDR3 is 16 amino acids long. V shed 1 base, J shed 6 bases, and the junction held 6 bases outside the gene matches. Germline V gene data show CDR1 as SGHAT and CDR2 as FQNNGV. CDR3 in amino acids: CASSLGLGLAGAEQYF. CDR3 sequence (DNA): TGTGCCAGCAGCTTAGGCCTTGGACTAGCGGGGGCCGAGCAGTACTTC. The variable domain in full, completed from reference TRBV11-2 and TRBJ2-7, reads EAGVAQSPRYKIIEKRQSVAFWCNPISGHATLYWYQQILGQGPKLLIQFQNNGVVDDSQLPKDRFSAERLKGVDSTLKIQPAKLEDSAVYLCASSLGLGLAGAEQYFGPGTRLTVT.

On this clonotype: A single base separates this from a much larger clone, so it may be a read error. The chain recombines TRBV5-4 with TRBJ2-1; D possibly matches TRBD1 or TRBD2 (6 bases each). Germline loops: CDR1 SGHNT, CDR2 YYREEE (reference sequence). The CDR3 is 18 amino acids. This chain's CDR3 is CAISPTGQLAFSYNEQFF. The CDR3, as DNA: TGTGCCATCAGCCCAACAGGGCAACTAGCTTTTTCCTACAATGAGCAGTTCTTC.

Concerning this clonotype itself: The conserved closing phenylalanine or tryptophan is absent in this CDR3, likely reflecting a read error. This rearrangement joins TRBV11-2 to TRBJ2-1; 10 positions match TRBD2. The CDR3 is 15 residues long. Per germline, CDR1 SGHAT and CDR2 FQNNGV. CDR3 amino acids: CASSRQIAGGNEQFL. The DNA for the CDR3 is TGTGCCAGCAGCCGACAAATAGCGGGAGGCAATGAACAGTTCTTA.

This clonotype was detected a few times. This may arise from a read error, as a much more abundant clone is one base away. The conserved final phenylalanine or tryptophan is absent from the CDR3, which likely points to a read error. This chain connects TRBV4-1 to TRBJ2-1; D is uncertain. Trimming shortened V by 1 base and J by 10 bases, and 5 bases separated the two germline ends. Germline V lookup: CDR1 MGHRA, CDR2 YSYEKL. The CDR3 totals 11 residues. DNA for the CDR3: TGCGCCAGCAGCCAAGCCTGGGAGCAGTTCTTA. This sequence encodes CASSQAWEQFL.

With regard to this clonotype: This may come from a read error, since a much larger clone is one base off. V gene TRBV12-3 or TRBV12-4 combines with J gene TRBJ2-4; perhaps D is TRBD1 or TRBD2 (6 bases each). The CDR3 is made up of 11 amino acids. As DNA, the CDR3 is TGTACCAGCAGTTTGGGGAGGACAGCGTACTTC. It specifies CTSSLGRTAYF.

Ten or more counts support this clonotype. V usage is TRBV13 and J usage is TRBJ2-1, with 7 bases identical to TRBD2. In germline, CDR1 is PRHDT, CDR2 FYEKMQ (reference sequence). The CDR3 totals 16 residues. V shed 4 bases, J shed 0 bases, and the junction held 6 bases outside the gene matches. CDR3 region: CASSSLGGSSYNEQFF. CDR3 DNA: TGTGCCAGCAGCTCTCTGGGCGGGAGCTCCTACAATGAGCAGTTCTTC. Looking up the rest from reference TRBV13 and TRBJ2-1 gives the full variable domain: AAGVIQSPRHLIKEKRETATLKCYPIPRHDTVYWYQQGPGQDPQFLISFYEKMQSDKGSIPDRFSAQQFSDYHSELNMSSLELGDSALYFCASSSLGGSSYNEQFFGPGTRLTVL.

As concerns this clonotype: The junction departs from germline at one end; a sequencing error may be responsible. The V call is TRBV5-5, the J call TRBJ1-1; D possibly corresponds to TRBD1 (6 bases). CDR1 is SGHKS and CDR2 is YYEKEE in the germline V gene (reference sequence). The CDR3 sequence is 13 residues long. The CDR3, as DNA: TGTGTCAGCAACTTTTCTGGACAGACTGAAGCTTTCTTT. It is translated as CVSNFSGQTEAFF.

As concerns this clonotype: Mismatch with germline at one junction end may stem from a read error. The chain employs TRBV29-1 and TRBJ1-2; 7 nucleotides line up with TRBD1. Germline CDR1 reads SQVTM; CDR2 reads ANQGSEA. The CDR3 loop spans 16 amino acids. The CDR3 region is CGVEDQGGRSRGGYTF. As DNA, the CDR3 is TGCGGCGTTGAGGATCAGGGGGGTCGGTCGAGAGGCGGCTACACCTTC.

For this clonotype: At one end, the junction sequence differs from germline, possibly due to a read error. The V gene is TRBV4-1, the J gene TRBJ2-1, with D perhaps TRBD2 (5 bases). There are 15 residues in the CDR3. CDR1 and CDR2 (germline): MGHRA, YSYEKL. The CDR3 here is CAGSPTDSRSVEQFF. In nucleotides, the CDR3 is TGCGCCGGCAGTCCCACGGACTCGAGAAGCGTTGAGCAGTTCTTC.

A word on this clonotype: One junction end disagrees with the germline gene, perhaps due to a read error. This chain joins TRBV11-3 and TRBJ2-1; 7 bases are a match to TRBD2. CDR3 size: 14 residues. Germline CDR1 SGHNT, CDR2 YENEEA. In DNA, the CDR3 is TGCGCCAACAGCTTGAGGGACTACCACAATGAGCAGTTCTTC. Its translation is CANSLRDYHNEQFF.

Comments on this clonotype: One base away lies a much larger clone, so this may be a sequencing read error. The chain is built from TRBV12-3 or TRBV12-4 and TRBJ2-3; the D is unclear. The CDR3 is 16 residues long. The V end was cut by 1 base, the J end by 6 bases, with 17 bases between. In DNA form, the CDR3 reads TGTGCCAGCAGTTTAGGAGTCTCCCCACATGTTGATACGCAGTATTTT. Amino acid sequence: CASSLGVSPHVDTQYF.

This clonotype was seen more than once but under ten times. The chain carries TRBV5-1 and TRBJ1-1; TRBD1 aligns across 10 bases. CDR3 size: 15 residues. J was trimmed by 10 bases and V by 4 bases; bases with no gene match: 13. The V gene's germline CDR1 is SGHRS and CDR2 YFSETQ. DNA for the CDR3: TGCGCCAGCAGCGTACAGACAGGGGGCGAGGATGGAGCTTTCTTT. Residues: CASSVQTGGEDGAFF.

The V and J genes are TRBV20-1 and TRBJ2-7; D might be TRBD1 (5 bases). Germline V gene lookup returns CDR1 DFQATT and CDR2 SNEGSKA (reference sequence). V lost 3 bases, J lost 4 bases, and 19 bases lay in between. This CDR3 region has 15 residues. CDR3: CSASPPTDPLYEQYF. CDR3 sequence (DNA): TGCAGTGCTAGTCCTCCGACAGACCCCCTTTACGAGCAGTACTTC.

Concerning this clonotype: A much bigger clone sits one base away, suggesting this may be a read error. V and J are TRBV7-9 and TRBJ2-3; no firm D call. Germline V gene lookup returns CDR1 SEHNR and CDR2 FQNEAQ (reference sequence). The CDR3 spans 15 residues. V lost 3 bases to trimming and J lost 0 bases, with 10 bases between them. The CDR3 protein is CASSLDGQSTDTQYF. In nucleotides, the CDR3 is TGTGCCAGCAGCTTGGATGGGCAAAGCACAGATACGCAGTATTTT.

With regard to this clonotype: A single base separates this from a much larger clone, so it may be a read error. V gene TRBV29-1 combines with J gene TRBJ2-1; the match to TRBD1 covers 7 bases. The V gene's germline CDR1 is SQVTM and CDR2 ANQGSEA. The CDR3 contains 14 residues. V shed 4 bases, J shed 9 bases, and the junction held 12 bases outside the gene matches. The CDR3 nucleotides are TGCAGCGTTGGGGAAGGGGGCTATCCAGGTGAGCAGTTCTTC. Encoded protein: CSVGEGGYPGEQFF.

Details on this clonotype: The conserved phenylalanine or tryptophan normally closing the CDR3 is absent here, so this likely arose from a read error. The chain links TRBV29-1 to TRBJ2-7, with a weak D call TRBD1 (5 bases). The CDR3 consists of 14 residues. Germline CDR1 and CDR2: SQVTM and ANQGSEA. The ends were cut back, 6 bases at V and 5 bases at J, with 20 bases in the middle. The CDR3 DNA reads TGCAGCGTGACAGTAGAAACCACCTACGACGAGCAGTACTTG. Encoded protein: CSVTVETTYDEQYL.

Comment on this clonotype: Given a much more abundant clone one base away, this may be a read error. V and J are TRBV28 and TRBJ2-6, with D uncertain. The CDR3 runs 14 residues. Trimming took off 7 bases at V and 0 bases at J, with 7 bases between the two ends. CDR1 is MDHEN, CDR2 SYDVKM, per germline. CDR3 protein: CASTEFSGANVLTF. The DNA of the CDR3 is TGTGCCAGCACGGAGTTCTCTGGGGCCAACGTCCTGACTTTC.

The chain uses TRBV11-2 and TRBJ2-3; D may be TRBD2 (5 bases). The CDR3 contains 14 residues. Deletions cut 6 bases from V and 12 bases from J, with 22 bases between. Germline V gene sequence: CDR1 SGHAT, CDR2 FQNNGV. The CDR3 loop reads CASRPSASTVTQYF. The CDR3 coding sequence is TGTGCCAGCAGGCCGTCGGCTAGCACAGTTACTCAGTATTTT.

The sample holds one count of this clonotype. The CDR3 ends on some other residue instead of the conserved phenylalanine or tryptophan, so this is likely a read error. V is TRBV11-3 and J is TRBJ2-3; tentatively, D is TRBD1 (6 bases). Germline V gives CDR1 SGHNT, CDR2 YENEEA. The CDR3 consists of 14 residues. Trimming shortened V by 5 bases and J by 2 bases, and 11 bases separated the two germline ends. CDR3 sequence reads: CASSHRTDTDTQYL. CDR3 coding DNA: TGTGCCAGCAGCCATCGGACAGACACAGATACGCAGTATCTA.

To note about this clonotype: No conserved phenylalanine or tryptophan ends this CDR3, so it is likely a read error. This chain links TRBV11-1 with TRBJ2-7, with TRBD1 matching over 8 bases. CDR1 is SGHAT and CDR2 is FQDESV in the germline V gene (reference sequence). V lost 6 bases, J lost 3 bases, and 10 bases stayed unmatched. The CDR3 length is 15 residues. In DNA, the CDR3 is TGTGCCAGCAGTCTGGGACAGGCCGAAAGCTACGAGCAGTACCTC. Translation gives CASSLGQAESYEQYL.

With respect to this clonotype: A much larger clone sits a single nucleotide away, making a read error possible. Because it lacks the conserved phenylalanine or tryptophan at the end, this CDR3 is likely a read error. V gene TRBV29-1 combines with J gene TRBJ2-7, with 9 nucleotides matching TRBD2. The CDR3 runs to 13 residues. Germline CDR1 is SQVTM and CDR2 is ANQGSEA. Trimming took 6 bases from V and 7 from J; bases not matched to a gene: 10. CDR3 region: CSVSTSGFSEQYL. The CDR3 DNA reads TGCAGCGTGAGTACTAGCGGGTTTAGTGAGCAGTACTTA.

Remarks on this clonotype: A much larger clonotype is one base distant, so this may be a read error. The chain has TRBV6-5 and TRBJ1-2; unclear D gene. V lost 4 bases to trimming and J lost 3 bases, with 15 bases between them. Germline values: CDR1 MNHEY, CDR2 SVGAGI. The CDR3 has 15 residues. CDR3 bases: TGTGCCAGCAGTTGGACGACAAGGTCAGACTATGGCTACACCTTC. Its protein product is CASSWTTRSDYGYTF.